This T cell receptor beta chain is from a study of T cell responses to AZD1222 COVID-19 vaccine. This CDR3 has 14 residues. Germline V gene lookup returns CDR1 SGHRS and CDR2 YFSETQ. V was pared by 1 base and J by 4 bases, with 10 bases between. Some clones are missing from TCRdb's copy, which holds only in-frame ones; the method was immunoSEQ multiplex PCR. The sample holds about 120,000 clones, about 92% seen once. This sequence joins TRBV5-1 and TRBJ2-3; no clear D gene. The starting material was peripheral blood, obtained 28 days after the second AZD1222 dose. This clonotype originated in an adult who received the AZD1222 COVID-19 vaccine. CDR3 loop: CASSLRGSADTQYF. CDR3 coding DNA: TGCGCCAGCAGCTTGCGCGGTTCGGCAGATACGCAGTATTTT.